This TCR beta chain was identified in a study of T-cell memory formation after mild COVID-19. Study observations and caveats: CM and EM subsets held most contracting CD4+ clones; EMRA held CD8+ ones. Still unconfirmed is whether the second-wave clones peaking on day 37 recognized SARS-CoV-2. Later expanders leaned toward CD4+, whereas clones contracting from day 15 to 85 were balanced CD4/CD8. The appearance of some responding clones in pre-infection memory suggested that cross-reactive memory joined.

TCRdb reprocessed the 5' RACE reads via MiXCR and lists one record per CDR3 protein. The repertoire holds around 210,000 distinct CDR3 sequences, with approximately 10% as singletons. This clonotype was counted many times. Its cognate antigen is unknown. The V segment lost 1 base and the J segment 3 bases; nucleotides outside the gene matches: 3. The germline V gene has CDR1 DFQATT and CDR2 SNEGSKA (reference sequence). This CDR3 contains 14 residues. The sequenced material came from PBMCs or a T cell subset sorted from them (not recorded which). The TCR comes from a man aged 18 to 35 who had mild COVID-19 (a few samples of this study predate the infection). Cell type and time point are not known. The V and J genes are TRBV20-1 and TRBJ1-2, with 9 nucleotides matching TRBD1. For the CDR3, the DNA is TGCAGTGCTAGAGTTTGGACAGGGGACTATGGCTACACCTTC. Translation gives CSARVWTGDYGYTF.